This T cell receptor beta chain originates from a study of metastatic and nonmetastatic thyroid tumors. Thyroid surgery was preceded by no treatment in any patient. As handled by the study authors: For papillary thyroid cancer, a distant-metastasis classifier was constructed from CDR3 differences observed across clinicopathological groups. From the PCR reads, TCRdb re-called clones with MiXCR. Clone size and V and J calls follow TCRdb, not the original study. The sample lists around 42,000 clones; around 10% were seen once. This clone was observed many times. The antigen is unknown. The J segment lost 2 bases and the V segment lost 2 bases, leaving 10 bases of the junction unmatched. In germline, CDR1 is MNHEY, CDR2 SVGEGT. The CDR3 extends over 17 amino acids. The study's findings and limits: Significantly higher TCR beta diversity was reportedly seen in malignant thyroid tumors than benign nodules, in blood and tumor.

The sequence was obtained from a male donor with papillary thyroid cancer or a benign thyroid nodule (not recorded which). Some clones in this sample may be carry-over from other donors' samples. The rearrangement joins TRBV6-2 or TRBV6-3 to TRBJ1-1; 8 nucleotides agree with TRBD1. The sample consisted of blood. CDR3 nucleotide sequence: TGTGCCAGCAGTTACCTAGACGGACAGGGCGCAAACACTGAAGCTTTCTTT. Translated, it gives CASSYLDGQGANTEAFF.